A single sample gave rise to the 24 T cell receptor beta chains below, sequenced in a study of CD4 T cells in relation to SARS-CoV-2 and coronaviruses. Unexposed donor CD4+ T cells date from about 2011-2018, before the COVID-19 pandemic. Assay used: immunoSEQ multiplex PCR; TCRdb lists only in-frame clones, some missing. Counted here are 60,000 to 65,000 clones, less than 95% occurring once; the ten biggest clones make up around 0.15%. The sequenced material came from naive CD4+ T cells from PBMCs. The sample's subset: naive CD4+ T cells isolated by negative enrichment. These receptors all come from a human donor in good health.

The chain has TRBV6-5 and TRBJ1-1, with 7 bases lining up with TRBD1. The CDR3 sequence is 15 residues long. Germline values: CDR1 MNHEY, CDR2 SVGAGI. J lost 1 base, V lost 10 bases, and 12 bases had no gene match. CDR3 region: CATQYRGIWNTEAFF. As DNA, the CDR3 is TGTGCCACCCAATACAGGGGTATTTGGAACACTGAAGCTTTCTTT.

This clone was observed a handful of times. The chain carries TRBV28 and TRBJ1-5, with TRBD1 matching 11 bases. Germline V gene sequence: CDR1 MDHEN, CDR2 SYDVKM. The CDR3 covers 15 residues. J was trimmed by 3 bases and V by 6 bases; bases with no gene match: 4. The CDR3 nucleotides are TGTGCCAGCAGCAAAGGACAGGGGGCCAATCAGCCCCAGCATTTT. The encoded protein is CASSKGQGANQPQHF.

The chain recombines TRBV5-1 with TRBJ2-3; TRBD1 matches 7 bases. CDR3 length: 15 amino acids. J was trimmed by 0 bases and V by 4 bases; bases with no gene match: 5. Germline CDR1 is SGHRS and CDR2 is YFSETQ. For the CDR3, the DNA is TGCGCCAGCAGCGTGGGACAGACTAGCACAGATACGCAGTATTTT. The encoded protein is CASSVGQTSTDTQYF.

The chain is built from TRBV11-2 and TRBJ2-3; D is perhaps TRBD2 (6 bases). The CDR3 length is 15 residues. CDR1 is SGHAT, CDR2 FQNNGV, per germline. Trimming shortened V by 1 base and J by 2 bases, and 10 bases separated the two germline ends. The CDR3 DNA follows: TGTGCCAGCAGCTTAGCGGGAGTCCACACAGATACGCAGTATTTT. Amino acid sequence: CASSLAGVHTDTQYF.

The chain has TRBV4-1 and TRBJ2-1, with 7 positions matching TRBD2. The V gene's germline CDR1 is MGHRA and CDR2 YSYEKL. V trimming: 1 base; J trimming: 1 base; junction bases outside the gene matches: 7. There are 17 residues in the CDR3. The DNA for the CDR3 is TGCGCCAGCAGCCAAGGTGGAGCGGGATCGTCCTACAATGAGCAGTTCTTC. It is translated as CASSQGGAGSSYNEQFF.

The genes are TRBV10-3 and TRBJ2-4, with 9 bases that match TRBD2. The germline V gene encodes CDR1 ENHRY and CDR2 SYGVKD. The V segment lost 7 bases and the J segment 9 bases; nucleotides outside the gene matches: 13. The CDR3 has 15 amino acids. The CDR3 spells CAINLTVAGGGIQYF. DNA for the CDR3: TGTGCCATCAACCTGACAGTCGCGGGAGGGGGCATTCAGTACTTC.

For the CDR3, the DNA is TGTGCCAGCAGCCAAGATGCGCGGGGGAGGGGAGCTGGGGCCAACGTCCTGACTTTC. It encodes CASSQDARGRGAGANVLTF. The genes are TRBV3-1 (or the pseudogene TRBV3-2) and TRBJ2-6; 7 bases line up with TRBD2. The CDR3 length is 19 residues. The junction had 10 bases not matched to a gene; V was cut back by 0 bases and J by 2 bases. Germline V gene lookup returns CDR1 LGHDT and CDR2 YNNKEL (reference sequence).

The chain has TRBV3-1 (or the pseudogene TRBV3-2) and TRBJ2-7, with 8 bases matching TRBD2. CDR1 is LGHDT and CDR2 is YNNKEL in the germline V gene (reference sequence). Germline trimming cut 4 bases from V and 2 bases from J; bases unmatched to any gene: 7. This CDR3 comprises 15 residues. DNA of the CDR3: TGTGCCAGCAGCCCGCTAGCGGGTAAAACCTACGAGCAGTACTTC. It encodes CASSPLAGKTYEQYF.

The chain joins TRBV28 to TRBJ2-7; D is perhaps TRBD2 (6 bases). Trimming took 11 bases from V and 3 from J, leaving 14 bases between them. CDR3 length: 12 amino acids. The germline V gene encodes CDR1 MDHEN and CDR2 SYDVKM. Here the CDR3 DNA reads TGTGCCGCGGAGGGGACCAGCTACGAGCAGTACTTC. Amino acid sequence: CAAEGTSYEQYF. Variable domain in full (rest from reference TRBV28 and TRBJ2-7): DVKVTQSSRYLVKRTGEKVFLECVQDMDHENMFWYRQDPGLGLRLIYFSYDVKMKEKGDIPEGYSVSREKKERFSLILESASTNQTSMYLCAAEGTSYEQYFGPGTRLTVT.

This clone was seen just once. J is TRBJ2-2 and V is TRBV19; no firm D call. V was trimmed by 0 bases and J by 4 bases, leaving 15 bases between them. The germline CDR1 and CDR2 sequences are LNHDA and SQIVND (reference sequence). The CDR3 sequence is 17 residues long. CDR3 region: CASSIDQSSYSTGELFF. The CDR3 DNA reads TGTGCCAGTAGTATAGATCAATCCTCGTATTCCACCGGGGAGCTGTTTTTT.

The J gene is TRBJ1-1, the V gene TRBV7-9; D unresolved. Germline V gives CDR1 SEHNR, CDR2 FQNEAQ (reference sequence). The CDR3 is 15 amino acids. V lost 1 base and J lost 1, with 10 bases in between. The CDR3 loop reads CASSLVGSSNTEAFF. CDR3 sequence (DNA): TGTGCCAGCAGCTTAGTGGGCAGCTCGAACACTGAAGCTTTCTTT.

The chain couples TRBV7-8 to TRBJ1-4; D may be TRBD1 (6 bases). Trimming shortened V by 5 bases and J by 0 bases, and 13 bases separated the two germline ends. This CDR3 has 16 amino acids. The germline V gene encodes CDR1 SGHVS and CDR2 FQNEAQ. CDR3 nucleotide sequence: TGTGCCAGCAGCGTCGGACAGTTAGCAACTAATGAAAAACTGTTTTTT. It encodes CASSVGQLATNEKLFF.

The rearrangement uses TRBV28 and TRBJ1-1; D is possibly TRBD1 (5 bases). V lost 6 bases to trimming and J lost 0 bases, with 14 bases between them. This CDR3 spans 15 amino acids. Germline values: CDR1 MDHEN, CDR2 SYDVKM. The CDR3 nucleotides read TGTGCCAGCAGACCACCGGGGCCCATGAACACTGAAGCTTTCTTT. Its protein product is CASRPPGPMNTEAFF.

The rearrangement uses TRBV19 and TRBJ2-4, with 13 positions matching TRBD2. V trimming: 8 bases; J trimming: 1 base; junction bases outside the gene matches: 11. Germline V lookup: CDR1 LNHDA, CDR2 SQIVND (reference sequence). This CDR3 is built from 18 residues. CDR3 nucleotide sequence: TGTGCCAGTTCGGAACTAGCGGGAGGGATTCGGGCCAAAAACATTCAGTACTTC. Its translation is CASSELAGGIRAKNIQYF.

The V and J genes are TRBV24-1 and TRBJ1-2; possibly TRBD1 for D (6 bases). Looked up from germline, CDR1 is KGHDR and CDR2 is SFDVKD. The V end was cut by 2 bases, the J end by 2 bases, with 11 bases between. There are 15 residues in the CDR3. This chain's CDR3 is CATSDSQGTNYGYTF. DNA of the CDR3: TGTGCCACCAGTGATTCGCAGGGGACGAACTATGGCTACACCTTC.

The chain is built from TRBV5-1 and TRBJ2-7; 14 nucleotides align to TRBD2. Looked up from germline, CDR1 is SGHRS and CDR2 is YFSETQ. The CDR3 spans 17 residues. V trimming: 0 bases; J trimming: 4 bases; junction bases outside the gene matches: 6. DNA for the CDR3: TGCGCCAGCAGCTTGGTAGTCGGGACTAGCGGGAGTTACGAGCAGTACTTC. Amino acids: CASSLVVGTSGSYEQYF.

The chain is built from TRBV4-2 and TRBJ2-7, with TRBD2 identical over 10 bases. The germline V gene encodes CDR1 LGHNA and CDR2 YNFKEQ. The CDR3 is 16 amino acids. V shed 0 bases and J 2 bases; nucleotides not matched to a gene: 4. Written as DNA, the CDR3 is TGTGCCAGCAGCCAAGAAGCTAGCGGGAGTCCCTACGAGCAGTACTTC. This sequence encodes CASSQEASGSPYEQYF.

The genes are TRBV5-1 and TRBJ1-2; D remains unclear. V dropped 3 bases and J dropped 8 bases, with 17 bases sitting between them. CDR3 length: 14 residues. Germline loops: CDR1 SGHRS, CDR2 YFSETQ. The CDR3 nucleotides read TGCGCCAGCAGCTATGGCGGGCCTCAGGACGGCTACACCTTC. This gives the protein CASSYGGPQDGYTF. The full variable domain, in which reference TRBV5-1 and TRBJ1-2 provide the parts outside the CDR3, is KAGVTQTPRYLIKTRGQQVTLSCSPISGHRSVSWYQQTPGQGLQFLFEYFSETQRNKGNFPGRFSGRQFSNSRSEMNVSTLELGDSALYLCASSYGGPQDGYTFGSGTRLTVV.

The rearrangement links TRBV30 to TRBJ1-1; the D is unclear. CDR3 length: 13 residues. The germline V and J ends were trimmed by 3 bases and 6 bases, with 14 bases remaining between them. Germline CDR1 GTSNPN, CDR2 SVGIG (reference sequence). Here the CDR3 reads CAWSRDGVSEAFF. In DNA, the CDR3 is TGTGCCTGGAGCCGAGATGGGGTGTCTGAAGCTTTCTTT.

DNA of the CDR3: TGTGCCAGCAGTCCGACGGTAGTTGGGGAAAAACTGTTTTTT. It specifies CASSPTVVGEKLFF. The genes are TRBV27 and TRBJ1-4, with D hard to call. The CDR3 sequence is 14 residues long. V was shortened by 5 bases and J by 8 bases, with 15 bases between the two germline ends. Germline CDR1 is MNHEY and CDR2 is SMNVEV (reference sequence). Complete variable domain (other parts from reference TRBV27 and TRBJ1-4): EAQVTQNPRYLITVTGKKLTVTCSQNMNHEYMSWYRQDPGLGLRQIYYSMNVEVTDKGDVPEGYKVSRKEKRNFPLILESPSPNQTSLYFCASSPTVVGEKLFFGSGTQLSVL.

The rearrangement links TRBV6-6 to TRBJ2-3; no clear D. The germline V and J ends were trimmed by 5 bases and 0 bases, with 6 bases remaining between them. CDR3 length equals 13 residues. CDR1 and CDR2 from the germline V gene are MNHNY and SVGAGI (reference sequence). CDR3 region: CASSADSTDTQYF. Written as DNA, the CDR3 is TGTGCCAGCAGTGCCGATAGCACAGATACGCAGTATTTT.

The chain has TRBV5-1 and TRBJ2-2; 7 nucleotides match TRBD1. The J segment lost 6 bases and the V segment lost 5 bases, leaving 10 bases of the junction unmatched. The CDR3 covers 15 residues. Germline V lookup: CDR1 SGHRS, CDR2 YFSETQ. The CDR3 nucleotides are TGCGCCAGCAGGGAGGACAGGAGAACACCCGGGGAGCTGTTTTTT. It is translated as CASREDRRTPGELFF.

This clone came up once. V gene TRBV11-2 combines with J gene TRBJ2-1; 11 nucleotides match TRBD2. V dropped 5 bases and J dropped 9; count of bases not matched to a gene: 18. Germline V gene lookup returns CDR1 SGHAT and CDR2 FQNNGV. The CDR3 runs to 18 residues. CDR3 in DNA: TGTGCCAGCAGCACTAGTCCGTCGGCTAGCGGGAGGAACGGTGAGCAGTTCTTC. Residues: CASSTSPSASGRNGEQFF.

On this clone itself: The junction departs from germline at one end; a sequencing error may be responsible. Other DNA sequences in the same sample also yield this CDR3. V gene TRBV15 combines with J gene TRBJ1-5; D remains ambiguous. Germline V CDR1 and CDR2: LNHNV, YYDKDF (reference sequence). This CDR3 comprises 17 residues. CDR3 in DNA: TGTGCCACCAGCAGAGACGGCCAGCCGTATAGCAATCAACCCCAGCATTTT. Its protein is CATSRDGQPYSNQPQHF.